The clone carrying this T cell receptor (beta chain) was detected only a few times. Its antigen is not identified. The CDR3 sequence is 12 residues long. V shed 5 bases and J 8 bases; nucleotides not matched to a gene: 6. CDR1 and CDR2 from the germline V gene are SQVTM and ANQGSEA. This specimen belongs to a study of T-cell memory formation after mild COVID-19. Study as a whole: The study found TCR clusters largely donor specific. Findings of the study overall: Shrinking CD4+ clones resided mostly in CM and EM, and CD8+ ones in EMRA. CD4/CD8 balance held among clones contracting day 15 to 85, and later expanders leaned CD4+.

TCRdb reanalysed the 5' RACE reads using MiXCR and keeps one entry per CDR3 protein. There are approximately 480,000 distinct CDR3 sequences in the sample; over 15% occur only once, and roughly an eighth lies in the top ten. The gene calls are TRBV29-1 and TRBJ1-2; 9 bases are a match to TRBD1. The sequenced sample was PBMCs or a T cell subset sorted from them (not recorded which). This receptor was taken from an adult woman who had mild COVID-19 (a few samples of this study predate the infection). Cell type and time point are not known. This chain's CDR3 is CSVPGQGVGYTF. CDR3 bases: TGCAGCGTTCCGGGACAGGGCGTCGGCTACACCTTC.